The source of this T cell receptor (beta chain) is a study of CD8+ T cells in alopecia areata. CD4+ cells of four or five patients were subjected to sorting into CD25+CD127- cells. Extracted from the samples, RNA was reverse transcribed into cDNA to serve as the sequencing template. Data came from immunoSEQ multiplex PCR; TCRdb stores just in-frame clones and leaves some out. The sample includes approximately 13,000 clones, roughly three fifths of them seen just once. V gave up 6 bases and J gave up 2 bases; unmatched junction bases: 5. The germline gives CDR1 MNHEY, CDR2 SVGAGI. The CDR3 is 14 residues long.

Sequencing input: CD4+ Tregs sorted from blood. The TCR was taken from a human donor with alopecia areata. This chain links TRBV6-5 with TRBJ2-7; 9 bases line up with TRBD2. The CDR3 region is CASRSGGGAYEQYF. For the CDR3, the DNA is TGTGCCAGCAGATCCGGCGGGGGGGCCTACGAGCAGTACTTC.